A selection of T cell receptor beta chains follows, all from one sample in a study of cytomegalovirus exposure and HLA in healthy donors. Libraries were prepared by immunoSEQ multiplex PCR; TCRdb keeps only in-frame clonotypes and omits some of them. The repertoire has roughly 87,000 clones, about 76% of them found once; the top ten carry about 14%. Material: PBMCs. The receptors were sampled from a woman aged 40-49 years in good health and CMV-seropositive. Both conserved end residues are part of each CDR3. D genes are given only for firm matches. A row's size may be missing; if present it is once, few, many or a size class.

d_call j_call clone_size v_call cdr3_aa cdr3_nt
- TRBJ2-5 - TRBV6-6 CASREAGETQHF TGTGCCAGCCGGGAGGCAGGGGAGACCCAGCACTTC
- TRBJ1-2 - TRBV30 CAWSLQASYGYTF TGTGCCTGGAGTTTACAGGCTTCCTATGGCTACACCTTC
- TRBJ2-5 - TRBV6-6 CASSYSTLAGETQYF TGTGCCAGCAGTTACTCGACCCTAGCTGGGGAGACCCAGTACTTC
TRBD1 TRBJ1-4 - TRBV29-1 CSVLPAGTGDEKLFF TGCAGCGTTCTCCCGGCCGGGACAGGGGATGAAAAACTGTTTTTT
TRBD2 TRBJ2-7 - TRBV19 CASSIAGTSGTREQYF TGTGCCAGTAGTATAGCGGGGACTAGCGGGACCCGCGAGCAGTACTTC
- TRBJ1-3 - TRBV6-5 CASSYVRASSGNTIYF TGTGCCAGCAGTTACGTCAGGGCGAGCTCTGGAAACACCATATATTTT
- TRBJ1-1 once TRBV9 CASSRGGGGTEAFF TGTGCCAGCAGCCGCGGGGGGGGTGGCACTGAAGCTTTCTTT
- TRBJ1-6 few TRBV7-9 CASSLEALPLHF TGTGCCAGCAGCTTAGAAGCTCTACCCCTCCACTTT
TRBD2 TRBJ2-1 - TRBV19 CASSISGLAGEQFF TGTGCCAGTAGTATATCAGGACTAGCGGGGGAGCAGTTCTTC
- TRBJ2-7 - TRBV10-3 CAISESSAWGSPSTYEQYF TGTGCCATCAGTGAGTCGAGCGCTTGGGGCAGCCCTTCCACCTACGAGCAGTACTTC
- TRBJ2-7 - TRBV27 CASSLFRGGAYEQYF TGTGCCAGCAGTTTATTTCGGGGTGGGGCCTACGAGCAGTACTTC
TRBD1 TRBJ2-2 - TRBV5-6 CASSFDRARNTGELFF TGTGCCAGCAGCTTCGACAGGGCTCGTAACACCGGGGAGCTGTTTTTT
- TRBJ2-7 few TRBV2 CASSEALLGSSYEQYF TGTGCCAGCAGTGAAGCGCTTCTGGGGAGCTCCTACGAGCAGTACTTC
TRBD2 TRBJ2-3 - TRBV6-5 CASGAGGADTQYF TGTGCCAGCGGCGCGGGGGGGGCAGATACGCAGTATTTT
- TRBJ1-6 few TRBV25-1 CASSAPNRNSPLHF TGTGCCAGCAGTGCACCAAACAGAAATTCACCCCTCCACTTT
TRBD1 TRBJ1-2 - TRBV7-8 CASSLAGTVYGYTF TGTGCCAGCAGCTTAGCAGGGACAGTCTATGGCTACACCTTC
- TRBJ2-7 - TRBV7-2 CASSLPEYYEQYF TGTGCCAGCAGCTTGCCGGAGTACTACGAGCAGTACTTC
- TRBJ1-3 - TRBV30 CASTTFTSSGNTIYF TGTGCCTCCACTACCTTCACCAGCTCTGGAAACACCATATATTTT
- TRBJ1-3 few TRBV19 CASSRTGLNPGNTIYF TGTGCCAGTAGTCGCACAGGCCTCAACCCTGGAAACACCATATATTTT
TRBD1 TRBJ1-2 - TRBV27 CASRPTGGLNYGYTF TGTGCCAGCAGGCCGACAGGGGGCCTTAACTATGGCTACACCTTC
TRBD1 TRBJ2-3 - TRBV19 CASSIDRAPDTQYF TGTGCCAGTAGTATTGACAGGGCACCAGATACGCAGTATTTT
TRBD2 TRBJ2-6 few TRBV27 CASSRTGGAGANVLTF TGTGCCAGCAGTCGTACCGGGGGGGCTGGGGCCAACGTCCTGACTTTC
TRBD2 TRBJ2-1 - TRBV5-4 CASTRTSGDNEQFF TGTGCCAGCACCCGAACTAGCGGAGACAATGAGCAGTTCTTC
- TRBJ2-3 - TRBV9 CASSVAGDGTDTQYF TGTGCCAGCAGCGTAGCGGGGGACGGCACAGATACGCAGTATTTT
- TRBJ2-7 - TRBV6-1 CASSEGTPYEQYF TGTGCCAGCAGTGAGGGGACACCGTACGAGCAGTACTTC
- TRBJ1-3 once TRBV27 CASSLSQGGNTIYF TGTGCCAGCAGTTTATCACAGGGTGGAAACACCATATATTTT
TRBD1 TRBJ2-5 - TRBV5-6 CASSLRLQGALETQYF TGTGCCAGCAGCTTGAGGTTGCAGGGGGCGCTTGAGACCCAGTACTTC
- TRBJ1-2 - TRBV5-6 CASKFFFEAANYGYTF TGTGCCAGCAAGTTTTTTTTTGAGGCAGCTAACTATGGCTACACCTTC
TRBD1 TRBJ2-7 - TRBV4-1 CASSQVAGGYEQYF TGCGCCAGCAGCCAAGTTGCAGGGGGATACGAGCAGTACTTC
TRBD2 TRBJ2-1 - TRBV5-6 CASSFLTSTYNEQFF TGTGCCAGCAGCTTTCTGACTAGCACTTACAATGAGCAGTTCTTC
- TRBJ2-2 - TRBV5-6 CASSFSGIGELFF TGTGCCAGCAGCTTTAGCGGAATCGGGGAGCTGTTTTTT
- TRBJ2-2 - TRBV7-9 CASSLGQAPSNTGELFF TGTGCCAGCAGCTTAGGACAGGCACCATCGAACACCGGGGAGCTGTTTTTT
TRBD2 TRBJ2-7 - TRBV10-3 CAISAGRTSGTYEQYF TGTGCCATCAGTGCCGGAAGAACTAGCGGGACCTACGAGCAGTACTTC
- TRBJ1-3 - TRBV5-5 CASSWDNSGNTIYF TGTGCCAGCAGCTGGGACAACTCTGGAAACACCATATATTTT
- TRBJ1-2 few TRBV6-6 CASSYSPPPADYGYTF TGTGCCAGCAGTTACTCCCCGCCGCCCGCAGACTATGGCTACACCTTC
TRBD2 TRBJ2-5 once TRBV2 CASRGGLPPQYF TGTGCCAGCAGGGGAGGGCTGCCCCCCCAGTACTTC
TRBD2 TRBJ2-3 - TRBV7-2 CASSHRGAGRATDTQYF TGTGCCAGCAGCCACCGTGGAGCGGGAAGGGCCACAGATACGCAGTATTTT
TRBD1 TRBJ1-2 - TRBV9 CASSPDREWYYGYTF TGTGCCAGCAGCCCGGACAGGGAGTGGTACTATGGCTACACCTTC
TRBD2 TRBJ2-5 once TRBV11-2 CASSLMVAGDRETQYF TGTGCCAGCAGCTTGATGGTAGCGGGAGACCGAGAGACCCAGTACTTC
- TRBJ2-5 once TRBV7-9 CASSLAGRVAMETQYF TGTGCCAGCAGCTTAGCAGGTCGGGTAGCGATGGAGACCCAGTACTTC
- TRBJ2-1 - TRBV12-5 CASGLALDRISGNEQFF TGTGCTAGTGGTTTGGCCCTCGACCGAATATCCGGGAATGAGCAGTTCTTC
- TRBJ2-2 once TRBV9 CASSIGLDNTGELFF TGTGCCAGCAGCATTGGACTGGATAACACCGGGGAGCTGTTTTTT
TRBD2 TRBJ2-1 - TRBV6-4 CASSDSQLAGGPGEYNEQFF TGTGCCAGCAGTGACTCGCAGCTAGCGGGAGGGCCAGGGGAATACAATGAGCAGTTCTTC
- TRBJ1-1 - TRBV2 CASRTGTEAFF TGTGCCAGCAGGACAGGCACTGAAGCTTTCTTT
- TRBJ2-7 - TRBV28 CASSPRWRDPYEQYF TGTGCCAGCAGCCCCCGGTGGAGGGACCCCTACGAGCAGTACTTC
TRBD1 TRBJ2-7 - TRBV7-8 CASSNNNRGPYEQYF TGTGCCAGCAGCAACAACAACAGGGGGCCCTACGAGCAGTACTTC
- TRBJ2-4 - TRBV4-3 CASSLALRQSRAKNIQYF TGCGCCAGCAGCCTTGCCTTGCGACAGTCGAGGGCCAAAAACATTCAGTACTTC
TRBD2 TRBJ2-5 few TRBV30 CAWSVRASGSLKTQYF TGTGCCTGGAGTGTACGGGCTAGCGGGAGCTTGAAGACCCAGTACTTC
TRBD1 TRBJ1-1 - TRBV6-5 CASSNPEGANTEAFF TGTGCCAGCAGTAACCCGGAGGGGGCGAACACTGAAGCTTTCTTT
TRBD1 TRBJ1-2 - TRBV28 CASQGDYGYTF TGTGCCAGTCAGGGGGACTATGGCTACACCTTC
- TRBJ1-5 - TRBV6-1 CASRGHAGLVQHF TGTGCCAGCAGGGGGCACGCAGGGTTGGTCCAGCATTTT
TRBD1 TRBJ1-1 - TRBV6-4 CASKPDRGYTEAFF TGTGCCAGCAAACCGGACAGGGGTTATACTGAAGCTTTCTTT
- TRBJ2-7 - TRBV7-9 CASSLSTVSYEQYF TGTGCCAGCAGCTTAAGTACAGTTTCCTACGAGCAGTACTTC